These 18 T cell receptor beta chains originate from one sample sequenced in a study of beta chain features in type 1 diabetes. Since all of the isolated RNA was reverse transcribed, expressed TCRB transcripts were what got sequenced. Here immunoSEQ multiplex PCR was the method, and the copy in TCRdb shows in-frame clones only, minus some. Of hundreds of thousands of clones in the sample, about 71% were seen once. Sequencing was carried out using naive CD4+ T cells from blood. The receptors were gathered from a man younger than 40 in good health.

The rearrangement joins TRBV4-3 to TRBJ2-3; maybe TRBD2 (6 bases). The germline V gene has CDR1 LGHNA and CDR2 YSLEER. The CDR3 has 16 residues. The V end lost 0 bases, the J end lost 4 bases, and 14 bases lay between the germline ends. CDR3 sequence: CASSQDFRGGADTQYF. Written as DNA, the CDR3 is TGCGCCAGCAGCCAAGATTTCCGGGGAGGTGCAGATACGCAGTATTTT.

This chain uses TRBV27 with TRBJ2-7, with D perhaps given as TRBD1 or TRBD2 (5 bases each). With 5 bases removed from V and 3 bases from J, the gap between germline ends came to 11 bases. CDR1 is MNHEY and CDR2 is SMNVEV in the germline V gene (reference sequence). CDR3 size: 13 residues. CDR3 region: CASSQGPDYEQYF. In nucleotides, the CDR3 is TGTGCCAGCAGTCAGGGACCGGACTACGAGCAGTACTTC.

In this sample, this clone turned up once. The chain has TRBV28 and TRBJ2-3; 15 bases fit TRBD2. V gave up 4 bases and J gave up 8 bases; unmatched junction bases: 7. CDR3 size: 16 residues. The germline gives CDR1 MDHEN, CDR2 SYDVKM. CDR3 DNA sequence: TGTGCCAGCAGTTCCTCCGGGACTAGCGGGAGGAGTACGCAGTATTTT. It specifies CASSSSGTSGRSTQYF.

This clone was observed a few times. The V call is TRBV30, the J call TRBJ1-2, with D hard to call. Trimming stripped 0 bases from V and 11 bases from J, with 16 bases between. Germline CDR1 reads GTSNPN; CDR2 reads SVGIG (reference sequence). The length of the CDR3 is 13 residues. Here the CDR3 reads CAWSVKQYGRYTF. The CDR3 region has the DNA TGTGCCTGGAGTGTGAAACAGTACGGGAGGTACACCTTC.

The CDR3 here is CAWRRGGDEAFF. The CDR3 nucleotides read TGTGCCTGGAGACGAGGGGGCGATGAAGCTTTCTTT. The chain carries TRBV30 and TRBJ1-1; 7 bases line up with TRBD1. CDR1 and CDR2 from the germline V gene are GTSNPN and SVGIG (reference sequence). Germline trimming cut 3 bases from V and 7 bases from J; bases unmatched to any gene: 5. This CDR3 contains 12 residues.

Written as DNA, the CDR3 is TGTGCCAGCAGTTACACCGGCAGCGAAGGGGAAGGCTACACCTTC. Translation gives CASSYTGSEGEGYTF. The rearrangement links TRBV6-6 to TRBJ1-2, with D possibly matching TRBD1 (5 bases). Trimming pared 2 bases from V and 8 bases from J, leaving 18 bases between. Germline lookup yields CDR1 MNHNY and CDR2 SVGAGI (reference sequence). This CDR3 comprises 15 residues.

The gene calls are TRBV4-3 and TRBJ2-1, with 8 nucleotides matching TRBD2. After removal of 1 base from V and 8 bases from J, the junction contained 1 base not matched to a gene. CDR1 is LGHNA and CDR2 is YSLEER in the germline V gene. This CDR3 spans 13 amino acids. CDR3 nucleotide sequence: TGCGCCAGCAGCCAAGCGGGAGGGGATGAGCAGTTCTTC. Protein sequence: CASSQAGGDEQFF.

V gene TRBV11-2 combines with J gene TRBJ2-3; D perhaps matches TRBD2 (5 bases). Germline CDR1 is SGHAT and CDR2 is FQNNGV. V lost 4 bases and J lost 4, with 18 bases in between. This CDR3 has 16 residues. The CDR3 protein is CASSSARSPGADTQYF. Written as DNA, the CDR3 is TGTGCCAGCAGCTCCGCTCGCTCCCCCGGGGCAGATACGCAGTATTTT. The full variable domain, rest sourced from reference TRBV11-2 and TRBJ2-3, is EAGVAQSPRYKIIEKRQSVAFWCNPISGHATLYWYQQILGQGPKLLIQFQNNGVVDDSQLPKDRFSAERLKGVDSTLKIQPAKLEDSAVYLCASSSARSPGADTQYFGPGTRLTVL.

This clone was counted once. The rearrangement joins TRBV4-2 to TRBJ2-3, with D tentatively TRBD2 (7 bases). Germline V gene data show CDR1 as LGHNA and CDR2 as YNFKEQ. This CDR3 is built from 17 residues. The ends were cut back, 0 bases at V and 4 bases at J, with 17 bases in the middle. This CDR3 reads CASSQDGAQGGADTQYF. The CDR3 DNA follows: TGTGCCAGCAGCCAAGATGGGGCACAGGGAGGGGCAGATACGCAGTATTTT.

V and J are TRBV30 and TRBJ1-2, with D possibly being TRBD1 (5 bases). The CDR3 spans 13 residues. Germline values: CDR1 GTSNPN, CDR2 SVGIG (reference sequence). V was cut by 0 bases and J by 6 bases, with 11 bases left in between. The CDR3 DNA reads TGTGCCTGGAGTGTATCAGGGAACCATGGCTACACCTTC. As protein: CAWSVSGNHGYTF.

The gene calls are TRBV15 and TRBJ2-5; no reliable D call. This CDR3 spans 13 amino acids. Trimming shortened V by 0 bases and J by 5 bases, and 7 bases separated the two germline ends. The germline CDR1 and CDR2 sequences are LNHNV and YYDKDF (reference sequence). The CDR3: CATSRDFGETQYF. CDR3 bases: TGTGCCACCAGCAGAGATTTCGGGGAGACCCAGTACTTC.

This clone has a handful of counts. The chain recombines TRBV2 with TRBJ2-3; D may match TRBD1 or TRBD2 (5 bases each). Germline V gene lookup returns CDR1 SNHLY and CDR2 FYNNEI. With 3 bases removed from V and 6 bases from J, the gap between germline ends came to 7 bases. The CDR3 loop spans 12 amino acids. This chain's CDR3 is CASSDGTDTQYF. The CDR3, as DNA: TGTGCCAGCAGTGACGGGACGGATACGCAGTATTTT.

The V call is TRBV19, the J call TRBJ2-1; 7 bases align to TRBD1. Germline loops: CDR1 LNHDA, CDR2 SQIVND (reference sequence). V gave up 4 bases and J gave up 9 bases; unmatched junction bases: 6. CDR3 length equals 13 residues. CDR3: CASSTDRDSEQFF. DNA of the CDR3: TGTGCCAGTAGTACAGACAGGGACAGTGAGCAGTTCTTC.

This rearrangement joins TRBV15 to TRBJ1-5; maybe TRBD1 (6 bases). V was trimmed by 1 base and J by 5 bases, leaving 12 bases between them. CDR1 is LNHNV and CDR2 is YYDKDF in the germline V gene (reference sequence). This CDR3 contains 15 residues. The CDR3 here is CATSRAGRGDQPQHF. CDR3 DNA sequence: TGTGCCACCAGCAGAGCCGGAAGGGGGGATCAGCCCCAGCATTTT.

The V gene is TRBV7-2, the J gene TRBJ2-3; tentatively, D is TRBD2 (5 bases). Trimming shortened V by 8 bases and J by 0 bases, and 12 bases separated the two germline ends. The CDR3 contains 14 residues. The germline V gene has CDR1 SGHTA and CDR2 FQGNSA. CDR3 loop: CASHWRTSTDTQYF. CDR3 nucleotide sequence: TGTGCCAGCCATTGGAGGACTAGCACAGATACGCAGTATTTT.

The chain carries TRBV28 and TRBJ2-1, with a weak D call TRBD1 (5 bases). This CDR3 has 11 residues. The V and J ends lost 7 bases and 8 bases respectively, with 9 bases between them. Germline loops: CDR1 MDHEN, CDR2 SYDVKM. CDR3 DNA sequence: TGTGCCAGCAAATTGGGGCATGAGCAGTTCTTC. This encodes CASKLGHEQFF.

The rearrangement joins TRBV10-3 to TRBJ2-1, with TRBD2 matching over 10 bases. The CDR3 loop spans 16 amino acids. The ends lost 10 bases at V and 3 bases at J; junction bases unmatched: 12. Per germline, CDR1 ENHRY and CDR2 SYGVKD. CDR3 sequence reads: CATKPLAGDGYNEQFF. The CDR3 DNA follows: TGTGCCACCAAACCCCTAGCGGGAGATGGCTACAATGAGCAGTTCTTC.

The chain links TRBV30 to TRBJ1-1; unclear D gene. Trimming removed 3 bases from V and 7 bases from J, with 9 bases in between. CDR1 is GTSNPN, CDR2 SVGIG, per germline (reference sequence). The length of the CDR3 is 11 residues. The CDR3 DNA is TGTGCCTGGAGCGCTAGAATTGAAGCTTTCTTT. This encodes CAWSARIEAFF. Full variable domain (missing parts from reference TRBV30 and TRBJ1-1): SQTIHQWPATLVQPVGSPLSLECTVEGTSNPNLYWYRQAAGRGLQLLFYSVGIGQISSEVPQNLSASRPQDRQFILSSKKLLLSDSGFYLCAWSARIEAFFGQGTRLTVV.